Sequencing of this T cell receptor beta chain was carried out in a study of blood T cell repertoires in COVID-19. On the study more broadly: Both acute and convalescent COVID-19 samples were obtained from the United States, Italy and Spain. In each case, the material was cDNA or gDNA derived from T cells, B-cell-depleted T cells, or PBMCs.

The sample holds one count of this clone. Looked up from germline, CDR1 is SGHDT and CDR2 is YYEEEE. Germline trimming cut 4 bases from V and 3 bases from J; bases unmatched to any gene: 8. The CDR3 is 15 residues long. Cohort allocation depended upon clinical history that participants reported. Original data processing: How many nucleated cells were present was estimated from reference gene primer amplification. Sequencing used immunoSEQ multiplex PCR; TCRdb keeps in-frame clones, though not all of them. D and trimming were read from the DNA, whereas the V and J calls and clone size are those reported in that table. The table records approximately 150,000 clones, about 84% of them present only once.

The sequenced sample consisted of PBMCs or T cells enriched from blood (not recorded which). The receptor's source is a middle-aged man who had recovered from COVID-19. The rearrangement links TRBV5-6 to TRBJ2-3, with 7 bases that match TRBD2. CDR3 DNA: TGTGCCAGCAGCCGCTTAGAAGCGGGGACAGATACGCAGTATTTT. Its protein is CASSRLEAGTDTQYF.